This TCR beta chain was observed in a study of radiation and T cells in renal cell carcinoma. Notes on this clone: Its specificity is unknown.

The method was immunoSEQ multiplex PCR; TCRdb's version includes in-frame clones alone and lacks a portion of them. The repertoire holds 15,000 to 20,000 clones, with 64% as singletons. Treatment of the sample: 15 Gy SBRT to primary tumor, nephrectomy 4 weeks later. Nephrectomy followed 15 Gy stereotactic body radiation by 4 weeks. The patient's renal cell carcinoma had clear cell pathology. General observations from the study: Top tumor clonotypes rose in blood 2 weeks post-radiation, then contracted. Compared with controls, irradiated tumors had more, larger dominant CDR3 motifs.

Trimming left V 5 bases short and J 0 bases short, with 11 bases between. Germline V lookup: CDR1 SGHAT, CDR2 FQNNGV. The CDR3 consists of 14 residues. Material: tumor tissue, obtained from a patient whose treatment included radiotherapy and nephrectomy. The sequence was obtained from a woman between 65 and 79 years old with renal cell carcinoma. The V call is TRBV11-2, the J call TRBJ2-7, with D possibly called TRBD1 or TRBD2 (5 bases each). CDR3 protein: CASSHAGSSYEQYF. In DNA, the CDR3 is TGTGCCAGCAGCCACGCAGGGAGCTCCTACGAGCAGTACTTC.